This T cell receptor beta chain is from a study of T cells in Graves' hyperthyroidism and ophthalmopathy. General study results and limits: Stable hyperthyroidism and ophthalmopathy were separated using 13 V-J signatures. Most thyroid-expanded clonotypes above 0.001 were also found in blood.

This clonotype was seen at least ten times. Antigen specificity is unknown. Over 18 months, lack of ophthalmopathy progression marked Graves' hyperthyroidism as stable. PBMCs were derived from about 10 ml fresh peripheral blood. The V segment lost 2 bases and the J segment 2 bases; nucleotides outside the gene matches: 4. The CDR3 spans 15 residues. The germline CDR1 and CDR2 sequences are SGHNT and YENEEA. There were TCR beta CDR3 regions amplified from RNA transcripts. The HTBI primer set was used in a first-round RT-PCR of the TCR CDR3. One entry per CDR3 protein results from TCRdb running MiXCR on the multiplex PCR reads. The sample comprises about 420,000 distinct CDR3 sequences, about a sixth of which are singletons, and around an eighth rests with the top ten.

This rearrangement joins TRBV11-3 to TRBJ2-3; 7 nucleotides match TRBD1. The sample consisted of blood. The sequence came from a woman under 30 with Graves' hyperthyroidism. CDR3 sequence: CASSLYTGDTDTQYF. The CDR3 DNA sequence: TGTGCCAGCAGCTTATATACAGGGGACACAGATACGCAGTATTTT. Full variable domain (missing parts from reference TRBV11-3 and TRBJ2-3): EAGVVQSPRYKIIEKKQPVAFWCNPISGHNTLYWYLQNLGQGPELLIRYENEEAVDDSQLPKDRFSAERLKGVDSTLKIQPAELGDSAVYLCASSLYTGDTDTQYFGPGTRLTVL.